Reported below is one T cell receptor (beta chain). Antigen specificity is unknown. PCR primers comprised 60 Vbeta and 13 Jbeta primers. Here immunoSEQ multiplex PCR was the method, and the copy in TCRdb shows in-frame clones only, minus some. The table includes approximately 150,000 clones, 77% detected once. The germline V gene has CDR1 MGHDK and CDR2 SYGVNS. The germline V and J ends were trimmed by 9 bases and 1 base, with 7 bases remaining between them. CDR3 length equals 13 residues. This record comes from a study of cytomegalovirus exposure and HLA in healthy donors. General study points: Being indistinguishable, some V segments were excluded, TRBV6-2 and TRBV6-3 among them.

The origin of this receptor is a woman in her 30s in good health and CMV-seronegative. The specimen sequenced was PBMCs. The chain couples TRBV25-1 to TRBJ2-6; the D is unclear. CDR3 amino acids: CASTESGANVLTF. The CDR3 DNA follows: TGTGCCAGTACAGAGTCTGGGGCCAACGTCCTGACTTTC.